This T cell receptor (beta chain) emerged from a study of metastatic and nonmetastatic thyroid tumors. The wider study: Patients with malignant and benign thyroid disease provided blood and tumor or nodule tissue, whose repertoires were compared. Study-level points and caveats: Relative to benign nodules, malignant thyroid tumors were reportedly characterized by significantly elevated TCR beta diversity in blood and tumor.

Trimming took off 0 bases at V and 15 bases at J, with 24 bases between the two ends. Germline CDR1 is GTSNPN and CDR2 is SVGIG (reference sequence). The CDR3 loop spans 15 amino acids. Methods used by the authors: Building a distant-metastasis classifier for papillary thyroid cancer drew on CDR3 differences across clinicopathological groups. TCRdb reanalyzed the PCR reads via MiXCR. Here the V and J calls rest on TCRdb's processing, not on the authors' analysis. The table has some 15,000 clones, under 25% seen once; the top ten hold approximately 8%. All patients reached thyroid surgery having received no treatment beforehand. This clone showed up many times. Its target is not known.

Sequencing input: blood. This TCR was recovered from a female donor with papillary thyroid cancer or a benign thyroid nodule (not recorded which). Some clones in this sample may be carry-over from other donors' samples. The chain joins TRBV30 to TRBJ2-1; a possible D gene is TRBD1 (6 bases). CDR3 nucleotide sequence: TGTGCCTGGAGTGTTACGATTACAGGGATCTCCTCCCCGTTCTTC. Translating it yields CAWSVTITGISSPFF.